The clone carrying this T cell receptor (beta chain) showed up just once. Trimming took 2 bases from V and 0 from J, leaving 8 bases between them. The CDR3 consists of 15 residues. From germline, CDR1 is MGHRA and CDR2 YSYEKL. TCRdb reprocessed the RT-PCR reads with MiXCR, giving one entry per CDR3 protein. The sample carries hundreds of thousands of distinct CDR3 sequences, over 12% recorded once. Sequenced sample: memory CD4+ T cells from blood. This receptor was identified in a female donor in good health, serving as a healthy control. The chain links TRBV4-1 to TRBJ2-1, with D hard to call. The CDR3 loop is CASSQPRSSYNEQFF. CDR3 DNA: TGCGCCAGCAGCCAACCCAGGAGCTCCTACAATGAGCAGTTCTTC.